These 13 T cell receptor beta chains came from one sample sequenced in a study of graft-versus-host responses after intestinal transplantation. The repertoire was sequenced with immunoSEQ multiplex PCR; TCRdb's copy has only in-frame clones and lacks some. The sample contains fewer than 120,000 clones, 90% to 95% of which appear only once. These receptors lack a known antigen. Sequenced here: unstimulated CD8+ T cells sorted from spleen or lymph node cells, sampled before intestinal transplant. The receptors originated from a human donor who received an intestinal transplant.

The chain combines TRBV4-2 with TRBJ1-5; D gene ambiguous. Trimming pared 0 bases from V and 6 bases from J, leaving 18 bases between. Germline V gene sequence: CDR1 LGHNA, CDR2 YNFKEQ. The CDR3 spans 17 residues. The CDR3 region has the DNA TGTGCCAGCAGCCAAGAGGGAGGGCATATGCGAATTCAGCCCCAGCATTTT. As protein: CASSQEGGHMRIQPQHF.

This rearrangement joins TRBV11-2 to TRBJ2-1; a possible D gene is TRBD2 (5 bases). The CDR3 contains 14 residues. Germline assignment: CDR1 SGHAT and CDR2 FQNNGV. V lost 3 bases and J lost 15, with 21 bases in between. In nucleotides, the CDR3 is TGTGCCAGCAGCTTGTCGGGATCGAGTCCCGACGGGTTCTTC. As protein: CASSLSGSSPDGFF.

The chain uses TRBV5-6 and TRBJ2-7, with 10 positions matching TRBD1. The CDR3 runs 15 residues. CDR1 and CDR2 (germline): SGHDT, YYEEEE. V shed 4 bases, J shed 7 bases, and the junction held 11 bases outside the gene matches. For the CDR3, the DNA is TGTGCCAGCAGCCCAGGGGGGACAGGGGTGTGGGAGCAGTACTTC. Protein: CASSPGGTGVWEQYF.

The chain uses TRBV28 and TRBJ1-4, with D hard to call. The germline V and J ends were trimmed by 6 bases and 5 bases, with 4 bases remaining between them. The CDR3 runs 11 residues. The germline V gene encodes CDR1 MDHEN and CDR2 SYDVKM. For the CDR3, the DNA is TGTGCCAGCAGCCTAAATGAAAAACTGTTTTTT. It encodes CASSLNEKLFF. The full variable domain, completed using reference TRBV28 and TRBJ1-4, is DVKVTQSSRYLVKRTGEKVFLECVQDMDHENMFWYRQDPGLGLRLIYFSYDVKMKEKGDIPEGYSVSREKKERFSLILESASTNQTSMYLCASSLNEKLFFGSGTQLSVL.

V usage is TRBV9 and J usage is TRBJ2-3; D tentatively fits TRBD1 or TRBD2 (5 bases each). The length of the CDR3 is 17 residues. Deletions cut 0 bases from V and 0 bases from J, with 14 bases between. Germline V gene data show CDR1 as SGDLS and CDR2 as YYNGEE. CDR3 DNA: TGTGCCAGCAGCGTAGTGATGGGGGAATCTAGCACAGATACGCAGTATTTT. Protein product: CASSVVMGESSTDTQYF.

V and J are TRBV4-1 and TRBJ2-1, with D hard to call. The CDR3 is made up of 16 amino acids. Germline V lookup: CDR1 MGHRA, CDR2 YSYEKL. Trimming took off 2 bases at V and 0 bases at J, with 11 bases between the two ends. CDR3 protein: CASSQLIKGSYNEQFF. The CDR3 DNA reads TGCGCCAGCAGCCAACTTATAAAGGGCTCCTACAATGAGCAGTTCTTC.

CDR3 nucleotide sequence: TGTGCCAGCAGCGGCGGGACAGGAATGAACACTGAAGCTTTCTTT. Its translation: CASSGGTGMNTEAFF. This chain links TRBV7-6 with TRBJ1-1; 8 nucleotides line up with TRBD1. Per the germline V gene, CDR1 is SGHVS and CDR2 is FNYEAQ. With 5 bases clipped from V and 0 bases from J, the junction kept 5 bases outside the gene matches. The CDR3 consists of 15 residues.

The chain carries TRBV5-4 and TRBJ2-7; 14 bases are a match to TRBD2. V was clipped by 4 bases and J by 6 bases; unmatched bases: 3. The V gene's germline CDR1 is SGHNT and CDR2 YYREEE (reference sequence). This CDR3 region has 14 residues. CDR3 region: CASSPGLAGAEQYF. CDR3 coding DNA: TGTGCCAGCAGCCCGGGACTAGCGGGAGCCGAGCAGTACTTC.

This clone was seen a few times. The rearrangement links TRBV10-1 to TRBJ2-7; TRBD2 aligns across 8 bases. The CDR3 is 14 residues long. V was pared by 0 bases and J by 5 bases, with 3 bases of the junction left unmatched. The germline V gene has CDR1 WNHNN and CDR2 SYGVQD (reference sequence). The CDR3 region is CASSESSSGNEQYF. In DNA, the CDR3 is TGCGCCAGCAGTGAGTCGAGTAGCGGGAACGAGCAGTACTTC.

The rearrangement links TRBV6-5 to TRBJ2-2, with 7 bases aligning to TRBD2. The CDR3 loop spans 16 amino acids. Germline CDR1 is MNHEY and CDR2 is SVGAGI. With 0 bases clipped from V and 4 bases from J, the junction kept 5 bases outside the gene matches. The CDR3 is CASSYSGGSGTGELFF. DNA of the CDR3: TGTGCCAGCAGTTACTCGGGCGGGAGCGGCACCGGGGAGCTGTTTTTT.

The chain joins TRBV4-2 to TRBJ2-7; possible D gene TRBD2, 6 bases. CDR1 LGHNA and CDR2 YNFKEQ come from the germline V gene. V lost 0 bases, J lost 3 bases, and 9 bases lay in between. This CDR3 has 14 residues. In nucleotides, the CDR3 is TGTGCCAGCAGCCAAGATGGGGGAGGCTACGAGCAGTACTTC. Its protein is CASSQDGGGYEQYF.

This rearrangement joins TRBV19 to TRBJ1-2; 7 bases are a match to TRBD1. This CDR3 is built from 16 residues. The ends lost 4 bases at V and 3 bases at J; junction bases unmatched: 11. Germline V gene sequence: CDR1 LNHDA, CDR2 SQIVND (reference sequence). The CDR3 spells CASSTGFGQADYGYTF. The DNA of the CDR3 is TGTGCCAGTAGTACGGGTTTTGGACAGGCGGACTATGGCTACACCTTC.

J is TRBJ1-1 and V is TRBV6-6; D not resolved. The CDR3 extends over 15 amino acids. Germline-derived CDR1 and CDR2 are MNHNY and SVGAGI (reference sequence). The V end lost 3 bases, the J end lost 0 bases, and 11 bases lay between the germline ends. The CDR3 sequence: CASSYPGSLNTEAFF. CDR3 coding DNA: TGTGCCAGCAGTTATCCCGGGTCTTTGAACACTGAAGCTTTCTTT.